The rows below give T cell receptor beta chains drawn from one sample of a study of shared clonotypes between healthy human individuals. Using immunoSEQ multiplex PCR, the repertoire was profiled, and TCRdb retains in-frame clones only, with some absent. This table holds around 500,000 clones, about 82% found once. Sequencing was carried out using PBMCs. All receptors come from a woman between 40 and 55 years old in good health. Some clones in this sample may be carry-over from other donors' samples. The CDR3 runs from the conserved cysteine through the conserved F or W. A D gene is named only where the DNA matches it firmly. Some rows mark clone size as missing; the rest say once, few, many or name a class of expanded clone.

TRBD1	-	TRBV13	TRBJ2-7	TGTGCCAGCAGCACCCGACAGGGTACGGGTCCTACCTACGAGCAGTACTTC	CASSTRQGTGPTYEQYF
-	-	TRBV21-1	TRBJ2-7	TGTGCCAGCAGCAAAGGGAGGAGGGGGCGAGGGGTAAACGAGCAGTACTTC	CASSKGRRGRGVNEQYF
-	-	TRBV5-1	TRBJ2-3	TGCGCCAGCAGCTTGCCGTTAAGCGCAGATACGCAGTATTTT	CASSLPLSADTQYF
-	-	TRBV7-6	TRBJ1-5	TGTGCCAGCAGCTTGGGCGGGAACCATCAGCCCCAGCATTTT	CASSLGGNHQPQHF
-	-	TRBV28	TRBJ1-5	TGTGCCAGCAGTGCAATGAACCAGGGGAGCAATCAGCCCCAGCATTTT	CASSAMNQGSNQPQHF
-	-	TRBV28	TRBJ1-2	TGTGCCAGCAGGACCCTCGGCAGGGCCTATGGCTACACCTTC	CASRTLGRAYGYTF
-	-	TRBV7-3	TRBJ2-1	TGTGCCAGCAGCCTGCCGGGACACGACAATGAGCAGTTCTTC	CASSLPGHDNEQFF
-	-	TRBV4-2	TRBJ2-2	TGTGCCAGCAGCCAAGAACCCGCAGGGCCCGGGGAGCTGTTTTTT	CASSQEPAGPGELFF
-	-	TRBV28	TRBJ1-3	TGTGCCAGCGGGAGCTCTGGAAACACCATATATTTT	CASGSSGNTIYF
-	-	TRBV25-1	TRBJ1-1	TGTGCCAGCAGTGCGATCTCAGGGTGGCCTGAAGCTTTCTTT	CASSAISGWPEAFF
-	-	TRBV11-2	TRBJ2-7	TGTGCCAGCAGCTTACCCACAGGGTCCCCGGAGTACGAGCAGTACTTC	CASSLPTGSPEYEQYF
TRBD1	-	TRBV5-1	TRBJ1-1	TGCGCCAGCAGCTTGGTCCCAGGGGGCACTGAAGCTTTCTTT	CASSLVPGGTEAFF
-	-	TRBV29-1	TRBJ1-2	TGCAGCGTTGAAGAGTCAAACAGGGTTGGCTATGGCTACACCTTC	CSVEESNRVGYGYTF
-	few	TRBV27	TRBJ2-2	TGTGCCAGCACTTGGGACTCCTTGAACACCGGGGAGCTGTTTTTT	CASTWDSLNTGELFF
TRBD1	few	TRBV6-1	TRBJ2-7	TGTGCCAGCAGTGAAGAAGGGACAGGGTTCTACGAGCAGTACTTC	CASSEEGTGFYEQYF
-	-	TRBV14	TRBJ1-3	TGTGCCAGCAGCCAAACTTTCTCTGGAAACACCATATATTTT	CASSQTFSGNTIYF
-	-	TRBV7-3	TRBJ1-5	TGTGCCAGCAGCTTAACGACGGGGGGCAATCAGCCCCAGCATTTT	CASSLTTGGNQPQHF
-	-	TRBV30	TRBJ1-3	TGTGCCTGGAGTCCGGGGGGTACTGGAAACACCATATATTTT	CAWSPGGTGNTIYF
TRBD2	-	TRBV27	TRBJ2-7	TGTGCCAGCAGGACCCTGGGACTAGCGGGAGGCGAGCAGTACTTC	CASRTLGLAGGEQYF